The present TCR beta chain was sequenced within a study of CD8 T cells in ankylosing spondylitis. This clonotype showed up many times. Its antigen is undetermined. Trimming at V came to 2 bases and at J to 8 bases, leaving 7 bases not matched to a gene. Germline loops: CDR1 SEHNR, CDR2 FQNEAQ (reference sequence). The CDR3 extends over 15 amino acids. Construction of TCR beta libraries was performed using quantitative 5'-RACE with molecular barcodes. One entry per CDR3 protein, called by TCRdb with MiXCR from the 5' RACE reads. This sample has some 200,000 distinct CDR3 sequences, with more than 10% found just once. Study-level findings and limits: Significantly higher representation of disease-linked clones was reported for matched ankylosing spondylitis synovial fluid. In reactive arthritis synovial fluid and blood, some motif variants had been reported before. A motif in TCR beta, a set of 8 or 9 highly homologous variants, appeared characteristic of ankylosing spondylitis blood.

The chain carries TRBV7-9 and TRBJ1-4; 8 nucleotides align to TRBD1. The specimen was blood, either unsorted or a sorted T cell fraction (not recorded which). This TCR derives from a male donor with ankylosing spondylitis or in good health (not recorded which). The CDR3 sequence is CASSLSHGQGEKLFF. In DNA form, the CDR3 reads TGTGCCAGCAGCTTATCCCACGGACAGGGAGAAAAACTGTTTTTT.